Sequencing of this T cell receptor beta chain was carried out in a study of cytomegalovirus exposure and HLA in healthy donors. Whereas donors were nominally healthy upon sampling, unrecorded immune exposures were probable. Trimming cost V 4 bases and J 0 bases; bases outside gene matches: 7. Germline loops: CDR1 SQVTM, CDR2 ANQGSEA. This CDR3 comprises 15 residues. The PCR contained 60 Vbeta and 13 Jbeta primers. Produced via immunoSEQ multiplex PCR; TCRdb's table is partial and in-frame only. The data contain about 98,000 clones, 55% to 75% of them singletons. The sequence derives from a man between 45 and 60 years old in good health and CMV-seronegative. Sequenced input: PBMCs. The chain joins TRBV29-1 to TRBJ1-1, with 8 positions matching TRBD1. CDR3 nucleotides: TGCAGCGTTGGGAGGACAGGGCGTATGAACACTGAAGCTTTCTTT. It specifies CSVGRTGRMNTEAFF.